These 14 T cell receptor beta chains share one sample of origin, sequenced in a study of cytomegalovirus exposure and HLA in healthy donors. PCR used 60 Vbeta primers and 13 Jbeta primers. Measured with immunoSEQ multiplex PCR; TCRdb has only the in-frame clones, and not every one. In the table there are approximately 100,000 clones, 80% to 90% of which are singletons. The sequencing input was PBMCs. Receptors were obtained from a middle-aged man in good health and CMV-seronegative.

The chain uses TRBV7-9 and TRBJ1-3, with D perhaps matching TRBD1 (5 bases). Germline V CDR1 and CDR2: SEHNR, FQNEAQ (reference sequence). V was clipped by 5 bases and J by 0 bases, with 17 bases between them. This CDR3 region has 17 residues. CDR3 in DNA: TGTGCCAGCAGCGCAACGGGGGGTAGGCGCTCTGGAAACACCATATATTTT. Protein: CASSATGGRRSGNTIYF.

The chain combines TRBV27 with TRBJ2-1; D may be TRBD2 (5 bases). This CDR3 contains 18 residues. Looked up from germline, CDR1 is MNHEY and CDR2 is SMNVEV (reference sequence). V was pared by 6 bases and J by 1 base, with 22 bases between. The CDR3 nucleotides read TGTGCCAGCAGCCCTCGCCCCCATGAACTAGGTTCCTACAATGAGCAGTTCTTC. Protein: CASSPRPHELGSYNEQFF.

Details on this clone: Other DNA sequences in the sample encode the same CDR3. The chain couples TRBV6-4 to TRBJ1-1; 7 bases fit TRBD1. The germline gives CDR1 MRHNA, CDR2 SNTAGT. The length of the CDR3 is 13 residues. The J segment lost 1 base and the V segment lost 6 bases, leaving 2 bases of the junction unmatched. The CDR3 DNA reads as TGTGCCAGCAGGAGGACAGGGAACACTGAAGCTTTCTTT. Amino acid sequence: CASRRTGNTEAFF.

This chain links TRBV9 with TRBJ1-4; D might be TRBD1 (5 bases). Germline-derived CDR1 and CDR2 are SGDLS and YYNGEE. The CDR3 loop spans 17 amino acids. With 0 bases removed from V and 2 bases from J, the gap between germline ends came to 14 bases. CDR3 amino acids: CASSVGGGARTNEKLFF. CDR3 bases: TGTGCCAGCAGCGTAGGAGGCGGGGCTAGGACTAATGAAAAACTGTTTTTT.

The chain links TRBV20-1 to TRBJ2-7, with a tentative D call TRBD2 (5 bases). V was clipped by 6 bases and J by 6 bases, with 12 bases between them. From germline, CDR1 is DFQATT and CDR2 SNEGSKA (reference sequence). This CDR3 has 11 amino acids. DNA for the CDR3: TGCAGTGCGGAAGTACGGGGCGAGCAGTACTTC. Amino acid sequence: CSAEVRGEQYF.

This clone turned up a few times. V is TRBV15 and J is TRBJ2-3; 8 bases align to TRBD1. Germline values: CDR1 LNHNV, CDR2 YYDKDF (reference sequence). The CDR3 consists of 14 residues. The ends lost 3 bases at V and 5 bases at J; junction bases unmatched: 4. CDR3 in amino acids: CATSRTGDVDTQYF. DNA for the CDR3: TGTGCCACCAGCAGGACAGGGGATGTAGATACGCAGTATTTT.

The V gene is TRBV5-4, the J gene TRBJ1-2, with 7 bases aligning to TRBD1. J was trimmed by 4 bases and V by 5 bases; bases with no gene match: 2. The CDR3 length is 12 residues. The germline V gene encodes CDR1 SGHNT and CDR2 YYREEE (reference sequence). In DNA form, the CDR3 reads TGTGCCAGCAGTAGGACAGGCTATGGCTACACCTTC. This encodes CASSRTGYGYTF.

CDR3 nucleotide sequence: TGTGCCAGCTCACCTTCTAGGATCCGAACCGGTCAGCCCCAGCATTTT. Translation: CASSPSRIRTGQPQHF. This chain links TRBV18 with TRBJ1-5; D is undetermined. V lost 3 bases and J 6 bases, leaving 18 bases between the germline ends. The CDR3 runs 16 residues. Germline CDR1 is KGHSH and CDR2 is LQKENI.

This clone was observed a few times. The rearrangement joins TRBV5-1 to TRBJ2-2; TRBD1 agrees at 9 bases. Trimming cost V 4 bases and J 1 base; bases outside gene matches: 5. CDR1 and CDR2 (germline): SGHRS, YFSETQ. CDR3 length: 16 amino acids. The CDR3 DNA follows: TGCGCCAGCAGCGAGGGACAGGGACGGAACACCGGGGAGCTGTTTTTT. It yields the protein CASSEGQGRNTGELFF.

The rearrangement joins TRBV19 to TRBJ1-1, with D unresolved. The V end lost 3 bases, the J end lost 1 base, and 6 bases lay between the germline ends. CDR1 and CDR2 from the germline V gene are LNHDA and SQIVND (reference sequence). CDR3 length: 13 residues. The CDR3 protein is CASSIPENTEAFF. For the CDR3, the DNA is TGTGCCAGTAGTATCCCAGAGAACACTGAAGCTTTCTTT.

V is TRBV5-4 and J is TRBJ2-2, with TRBD2 matching 7 bases. Germline trimming cut 0 bases from V and 4 bases from J; bases unmatched to any gene: 3. Germline V CDR1 and CDR2: SGHNT, YYREEE (reference sequence). This CDR3 has 15 amino acids. CDR3 residues: CASSLGAGSTGELFF. The CDR3 DNA is TGTGCCAGCAGCTTGGGAGCGGGGAGCACCGGGGAGCTGTTTTTT.

The chain links TRBV2 to TRBJ1-1; D is unresolved. CDR3 size: 9 residues. CDR1 SNHLY and CDR2 FYNNEI come from the germline V gene. The V and J ends lost 8 bases and 8 bases respectively, with 6 bases between them. DNA of the CDR3: TGTGCCAGCGGACTGGAAGCTTTCTTT. Translated: CASGLEAFF.

The rearrangement links TRBV5-6 to TRBJ2-4; maybe TRBD1 (6 bases). The CDR3 extends over 13 amino acids. From germline, CDR1 is SGHDT and CDR2 YYEEEE. V lost 10 bases and J 1 base, leaving 12 bases between the germline ends. DNA for the CDR3: TGTGCCCCCCCTGACAGGGCCAAAAACATTCAGTACTTC. Amino acid sequence: CAPPDRAKNIQYF.

This chain links TRBV5-5 with TRBJ1-1; 7 bases align to TRBD1. The junction had 11 bases not matched to a gene; V was cut back by 0 bases and J by 0 bases. The length of the CDR3 is 18 residues. Germline V lookup: CDR1 SGHKS, CDR2 YYEKEE (reference sequence). DNA for the CDR3: TGTGCCAGCAGCTTGGTGCCGGGACAGAGAAGTATGAACACTGAAGCTTTCTTT. It is translated as CASSLVPGQRSMNTEAFF.